This T cell receptor beta chain was recovered during a study of shared clonotypes between healthy human individuals. Study-level points and caveats: In having few donors, the study represented limited genetic and exposure-history diversity.

The unsorted PBMC replicate PCRs were performed with approximately 330 ng DNA, 25,000 to 30,000 T cell genomes. Per the original data handling: Filtering differed for immunoSEQ, which gave only junction sequences without quality scores. Profiling relied on immunoSEQ multiplex PCR, and the TCRdb table lists in-frame clones only, not all of them. V, J and clone size are those of that table, while D and trimming were read from the DNA. The data contain around 480,000 clones, 75% to 80% of them singletons. This clone is a singleton in its sample. Its antigen remains unknown. This CDR3 is built from 18 residues. V lost 5 bases to trimming and J lost 5 bases, with 27 bases between them. Germline CDR1 and CDR2: MGHDK and SYGVNS.

Sequencing used PBMCs. The TCR sequence derives from a woman aged 40 to 55 in good health. Some clones in this sample may be carry-over from other donors' samples. The rearrangement uses TRBV25-1 and TRBJ2-5; D possibly corresponds to TRBD2 (8 bases). The chain's CDR3 is CASSLDPGGGISRETQYF. For the CDR3, the DNA is TGTGCCAGCAGTTTGGACCCGGGAGGGGGCATCTCGAGGGAGACCCAGTACTTC.